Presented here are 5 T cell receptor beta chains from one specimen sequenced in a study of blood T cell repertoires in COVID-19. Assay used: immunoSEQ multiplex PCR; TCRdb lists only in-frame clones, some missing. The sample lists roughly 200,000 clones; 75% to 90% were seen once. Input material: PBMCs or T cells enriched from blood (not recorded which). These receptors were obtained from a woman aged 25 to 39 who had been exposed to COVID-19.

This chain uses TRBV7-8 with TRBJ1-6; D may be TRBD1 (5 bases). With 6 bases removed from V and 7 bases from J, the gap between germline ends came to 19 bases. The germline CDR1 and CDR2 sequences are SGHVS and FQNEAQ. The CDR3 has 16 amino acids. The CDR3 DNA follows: TGTGCCAGCAGTATTACGGGGGGTCTAAGGAATTCACCCCTCCACTTT. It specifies CASSITGGLRNSPLHF.

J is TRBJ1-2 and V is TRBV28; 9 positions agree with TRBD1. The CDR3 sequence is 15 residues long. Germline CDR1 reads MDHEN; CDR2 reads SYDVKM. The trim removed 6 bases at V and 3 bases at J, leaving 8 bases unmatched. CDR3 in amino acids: CASRAWTGEDYGYTF. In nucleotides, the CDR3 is TGTGCCAGCAGGGCATGGACAGGGGAGGACTATGGCTACACCTTC.

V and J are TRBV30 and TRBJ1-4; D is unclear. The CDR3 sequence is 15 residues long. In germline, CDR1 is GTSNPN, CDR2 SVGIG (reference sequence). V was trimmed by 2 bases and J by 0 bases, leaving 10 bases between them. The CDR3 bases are TGTGCCTGGAGTCCGGGAGTTGCAACTAATGAAAAACTGTTTTTT. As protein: CAWSPGVATNEKLFF.

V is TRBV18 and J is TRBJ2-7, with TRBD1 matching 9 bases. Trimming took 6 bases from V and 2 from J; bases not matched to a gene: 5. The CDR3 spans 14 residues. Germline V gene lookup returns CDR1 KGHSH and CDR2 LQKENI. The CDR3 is CASSRDRAAYEQYF. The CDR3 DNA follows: TGTGCCAGCTCCCGGGACAGGGCGGCCTACGAGCAGTACTTC.

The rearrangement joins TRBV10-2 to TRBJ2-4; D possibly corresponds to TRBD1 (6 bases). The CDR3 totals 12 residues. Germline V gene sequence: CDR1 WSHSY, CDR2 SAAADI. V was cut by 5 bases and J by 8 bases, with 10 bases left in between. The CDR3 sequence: CASSIQGDIQYF. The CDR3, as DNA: TGCGCCAGCAGTATACAGGGTGACATTCAGTACTTC.